This record concerns one T cell receptor beta chain sequence. The record originates from a study of T cell changes during pregnancy in multiple sclerosis. Data came from immunoSEQ multiplex PCR; TCRdb stores just in-frame clones and leaves some out. Of 71,000 or so clones in the sample, more than 80% were seen once. The CDR3 consists of 14 residues. Per the germline V gene, CDR1 is MNHEY and CDR2 is SMNVEV (reference sequence). The trim removed 5 bases at V and 2 bases at J, leaving 4 bases unmatched. The sequencing used peripheral blood, collected in the third trimester of pregnancy. The receptor was derived from a female donor with multiple sclerosis, enrolled in a pregnancy study. The chain has TRBV27 and TRBJ2-7, with 9 positions matching TRBD1. Here the CDR3 reads CASSPGTGPYEQYF. CDR3 nucleotide sequence: TGTGCCAGCAGTCCCGGGACAGGGCCCTACGAGCAGTACTTC.